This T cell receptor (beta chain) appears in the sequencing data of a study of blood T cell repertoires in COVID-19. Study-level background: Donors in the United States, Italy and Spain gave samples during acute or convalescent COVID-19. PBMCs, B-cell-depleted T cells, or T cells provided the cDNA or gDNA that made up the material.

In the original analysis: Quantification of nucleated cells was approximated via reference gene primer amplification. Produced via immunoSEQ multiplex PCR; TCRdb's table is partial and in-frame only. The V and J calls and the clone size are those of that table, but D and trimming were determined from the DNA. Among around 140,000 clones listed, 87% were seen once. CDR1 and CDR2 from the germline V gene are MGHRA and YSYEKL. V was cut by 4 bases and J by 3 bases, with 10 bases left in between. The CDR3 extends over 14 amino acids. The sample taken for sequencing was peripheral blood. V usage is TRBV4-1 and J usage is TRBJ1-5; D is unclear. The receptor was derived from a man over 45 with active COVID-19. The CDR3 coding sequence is TGCGCCAGCAGCCCCCGGGTCTTCAATCAGCCCCAGCATTTT. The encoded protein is CASSPRVFNQPQHF.